Listed below are T cell receptor beta chains from one sample, sequenced in a study of blood T cell repertoires in COVID-19. TCRdb's copy holds only in-frame clones and misses some; the assay was immunoSEQ multiplex PCR. Of over 85,000 clones listed, approximately 87% are singletons. The sample was peripheral blood. These receptors were obtained from a human donor in a cohort sampled during active COVID-19. CDR3s include the opening cysteine and the closing phenylalanine or tryptophan. D genes are given only for firm matches. Only part of the rows carry a size: once, few, many, or a class if the clone is expanded.

size	V	J	D	DNA	CDR3
-	TRBV6-2/TRBV6-3	TRBJ2-7	TRBD2	TGTGCCAGCAGTTATTCAGCGGGAGGGACATCCTACGAGCAGTACTTC	CASSYSAGGTSYEQYF
once	TRBV6-5	TRBJ1-1	-	TGTGCCAGCAGTTACCCCTCGTCAAACGGGAACACTGAAGCTTTCTTT	CASSYPSSNGNTEAFF
-	TRBV19	TRBJ2-6	TRBD1	TGTGCCAGTAGTATATTTGGACAGGGGGCTAAGGGGGCCAACGTCCTGACTTTC	CASSIFGQGAKGANVLTF
-	TRBV6-5	TRBJ2-7	-	TGTGCCAGCAGAAGCGACAGGCCTACCTACGAGCAGTACTTC	CASRSDRPTYEQYF
-	TRBV6-2/TRBV6-3	TRBJ2-2	-	TGTGCCAGCAGTTACGAATTCGGAGGAACCGGGGAGCTGTTTTTT	CASSYEFGGTGELFF
-	TRBV6-2/TRBV6-3	TRBJ1-1	-	TGTGCCAGCAGTTACACAGGGCATAACACTGAAGCTTTCTTT	CASSYTGHNTEAFF
-	TRBV6-1	TRBJ1-2	TRBD1	TGTGCCAGCAGTGAGGGACAGCTCTATGGCTACACCTTC	CASSEGQLYGYTF
-	TRBV19	TRBJ1-6	-	TGTGCCAGTAGTATGACAGACCCTACCTATAATTCACCCCTCCACTTT	CASSMTDPTYNSPLHF
-	TRBV7-6	TRBJ2-3	-	TGTGCCAGCAGCTTAGCGGCAATAGCGAATACGCAGTATTTT	CASSLAAIANTQYF
few	TRBV5-1	TRBJ2-1	-	TGCGCCAGCACCCCGAATACGCCTGCGGCCGAAGAGCAGTTCTTC	CASTPNTPAAEEQFF
-	TRBV28	TRBJ1-2	-	TGTGCCAGCAGTTCTATTAGTGGCTACACCTTC	CASSSISGYTF
-	TRBV6-2/TRBV6-3	TRBJ2-7	-	TGTGCCAGCAGCCGGATACGAGGGAGCGAGCAGTACTTC	CASSRIRGSEQYF
-	TRBV7-8	TRBJ2-3	TRBD2	TGTGCCAGCAGCTTTTTTGGGAGACTAGCGGGAGCAGTGACAGATACGCAGTATTTT	CASSFFGRLAGAVTDTQYF
-	TRBV5-1	TRBJ1-4	TRBD1	TGCGCCAGCAGTCCCGGGACAGAAGATGAAAAACTGTTTTTT	CASSPGTEDEKLFF
-	TRBV13	TRBJ1-1	-	TGTGCCAGCAGCTTAACAGGGATGAACACTGAAGCTTTCTTT	CASSLTGMNTEAFF
-	TRBV5-6	TRBJ2-3	TRBD1	TGTGCCAGCAGCTCCATACCGGGACAGGGGGAAGGTACGCAGTATTTT	CASSSIPGQGEGTQYF
once	TRBV11-3	TRBJ2-1	-	TGTGCCAGCAGCCAAAATGAGCAGTTCTTC	CASSQNEQFF
-	TRBV5-1	TRBJ1-5	TRBD1	TGCGCCAGCAGCTTGTCAGGGACAGAAAATCAGCCCCAGCATTTT	CASSLSGTENQPQHF
-	TRBV14	TRBJ1-4	TRBD1	TGTGCCAGCAGCGCACACGACAGGGGTTGGAGTGAAAAACTGTTTTTT	CASSAHDRGWSEKLFF
-	TRBV6-1	TRBJ2-1	TRBD1	TGTGCCAGCAGTGAAGCTCGGGACAGGGAGATTCGTGATGAGCAGTTCTTC	CASSEARDREIRDEQFF
-	TRBV11-2	TRBJ1-3	TRBD1	TGTGCCAGCAGCCCTCAGGGGGCGAAAGGAAACACCATATATTTT	CASSPQGAKGNTIYF
-	TRBV12-5	TRBJ2-3	-	TGTGCTAGTGGCCTGGGAGGCGGGGTTGGAGATACGCAGTATTTT	CASGLGGGVGDTQYF
-	TRBV12-5	TRBJ1-2	TRBD1	TGTGCTAGTGGTTCGAAGACAGGGGGGTTAGCTAACTATGGCTACACCTTC	CASGSKTGGLANYGYTF
-	TRBV3-1/TRBV3-2	TRBJ2-7	TRBD2	TGTGCCAGCAGCCAGTCTAGCGGCTCCTACGAGCAGTACTTC	CASSQSSGSYEQYF
few	TRBV24-1	TRBJ1-5	TRBD1	TGTGCCACCAGTGGCCCAACAGGGGGCGGACAGCCCCAGCATTTT	CATSGPTGGGQPQHF
-	TRBV28	TRBJ2-7	TRBD2	TGTGCCATCAAAACGGGGGGGAGTTCTTCCTACGAGCAGTACTTC	CAIKTGGSSSYEQYF
-	TRBV23-1	TRBJ2-4	TRBD2	TGCGCCAGCAGTCACCCCGGGACTAGCACTTCCAAAAACATTCAGTACTTC	CASSHPGTSTSKNIQYF
-	TRBV19	TRBJ1-1	TRBD1	TGTGCCAGTACCTTGGGACAGTTGGCTTTCTTT	CASTLGQLAFF
-	TRBV7-3	TRBJ1-1	-	TGTGCCAGCAGCTTAACGGGGACTGACGGGGACACTGAAGCTTTCTTT	CASSLTGTDGDTEAFF
few	TRBV19	TRBJ2-7	TRBD2	TGTGCCAGTAGCGGACTAGCGGGGGAGACTGAGCAGTACTTC	CASSGLAGETEQYF